Listed here are 21 T cell receptor beta chains from one sample, sequenced in a study of beta chain features in type 1 diabetes. Expressed TCRB transcripts were sequenced because the entire RNA isolate underwent reverse transcription. Measured with immunoSEQ multiplex PCR; TCRdb has only the in-frame clones, and not every one. The sample yields about 930,000 clones, around a sixth seen once. The specimen was naive CD4+ T cells from blood. All receptors come from a woman younger than 35 in good health.

The chain links TRBV6-5 to TRBJ1-2, with D uncertain. The V end lost 6 bases, the J end lost 7 bases, and 18 bases lay between the germline ends. The germline V gene has CDR1 MNHEY and CDR2 SVGAGI. This CDR3 spans 14 amino acids. The CDR3 here is CASRRFLAAPGYTF. The CDR3 DNA sequence: TGTGCCAGCAGAAGGTTTCTTGCAGCGCCTGGCTACACCTTC.

The table lists this clone with a few counts. V and J are TRBV28 and TRBJ2-7; D is ambiguous. The CDR3 totals 12 residues. Germline CDR1 and CDR2: MDHEN and SYDVKM. V dropped 6 bases and J dropped 2 bases, with 8 bases sitting between them. CDR3 sequence (DNA): TGTGCCAGCAGCCCGTGGGCCTACGAGCAGTACTTC. This encodes CASSPWAYEQYF.

The sample holds a few counts of this clone. The same CDR3 is also encoded by other DNA sequences in this sample. The chain links TRBV7-6 to TRBJ2-6; either TRBD1 or TRBD2 may supply D (6 bases each). Germline loops: CDR1 SGHVS, CDR2 FNYEAQ. There are 16 residues in the CDR3. The ends were cut back, 2 bases at V and 2 bases at J, with 10 bases in the middle. The CDR3 DNA reads as TGTGCCAGCAGCTTATTAGGGGGGACTGGGGCCAACGTCCTGACTTTC. Its translation is CASSLLGGTGANVLTF.

This chain joins TRBV4-2 and TRBJ2-1; 11 nucleotides agree with TRBD2. The length of the CDR3 is 17 residues. The germline gives CDR1 LGHNA, CDR2 YNFKEQ. Unmatched junction bases numbered 2, after V lost 0 bases and J lost 1 base. CDR3 amino acids: CASSQDGLAGSYNEQFF. The CDR3 nucleotides are TGTGCCAGCAGCCAAGATGGACTAGCGGGTTCCTACAATGAGCAGTTCTTC.

The V call is TRBV19, the J call TRBJ2-7, with D hard to call. The ends were cut back, 1 base at V and 4 bases at J, with 17 bases in the middle. The CDR3 spans 16 residues. The germline CDR1 and CDR2 sequences are LNHDA and SQIVND (reference sequence). The CDR3 nucleotides are TGTGCCAGTAGTATAGTACCGGGTGCGGAGCTTTACGAGCAGTACTTC. Translation gives CASSIVPGAELYEQYF. The variable domain in full, with the rest retrieved from reference TRBV19 and TRBJ2-7, is DGGITQSPKYLFRKEGQNVTLSCEQNLNHDAMYWYRQDPGQGLRLIYYSQIVNDFQKGDIAEGYSVSREKKESFPLTVTSAQKNPTAFYLCASSIVPGAELYEQYFGPGTRLTVT.

This clone was counted between two and nine times. The genes are TRBV5-4 and TRBJ2-7; no definite D call. The germline V gene encodes CDR1 SGHNT and CDR2 YYREEE (reference sequence). Trimming cost V 2 bases and J 3 bases, with 6 bases left between them. There are 12 residues in the CDR3. For the CDR3, the DNA is TGTGCCAGCAGCTTCGACAACTACGAGCAGTACTTC. The encoded protein is CASSFDNYEQYF.

The genes are TRBV9 and TRBJ1-1; possible D gene TRBD1, 5 bases. V was shortened by 4 bases and J by 11 bases, with 18 bases between the two germline ends. Per germline, CDR1 SGDLS and CDR2 YYNGEE. The CDR3 consists of 13 residues. Here the CDR3 reads CASSPQGDGGAFF. The CDR3 bases are TGTGCCAGCAGCCCTCAGGGTGACGGAGGGGCTTTCTTT.

This clone came up a few times. V gene TRBV5-8 combines with J gene TRBJ2-2; the D gene is possibly TRBD1 (6 bases). V dropped 4 bases and J dropped 5 bases, with 12 bases sitting between them. Germline V lookup: CDR1 SGHTS, CDR2 YDEGEE. The CDR3 has 14 amino acids. CDR3 amino acids: CASSRLTGTGELFF. CDR3 bases: TGTGCCAGCAGCCGCCTAACAGGGACCGGGGAGCTGTTTTTT.

Notes on this clone: Other nucleotide sequences in the sample specify the same CDR3. The chain uses TRBV6-5 and TRBJ1-5; TRBD1 aligns across 10 bases. CDR1 and CDR2 (germline): MNHEY, SVGAGI. V shed 6 bases and J 2 bases; nucleotides not matched to a gene: 4. The CDR3 has 15 residues. The CDR3 bases are TGTGCCAGCAGCCGGACAGGGGGTCGCAATCAGCCCCAGCATTTT. Translated: CASSRTGGRNQPQHF.

The rearrangement joins TRBV28 to TRBJ2-7; D perhaps matches TRBD2 (5 bases). Trimming pared 7 bases from V and 6 bases from J, leaving 13 bases between. From germline, CDR1 is MDHEN and CDR2 SYDVKM. CDR3 size: 12 residues. This CDR3 reads CASISGNFEQYF. CDR3 coding DNA: TGTGCCAGCATATCCGGGAACTTCGAGCAGTACTTC. The full variable domain, its missing parts supplied by reference TRBV28 and TRBJ2-7, is DVKVTQSSRYLVKRTGEKVFLECVQDMDHENMFWYRQDPGLGLRLIYFSYDVKMKEKGDIPEGYSVSREKKERFSLILESASTNQTSMYLCASISGNFEQYFGPGTRLTVT.

In this sample, this clone turned up many times. CDR3 DNA: TGTGCCAGCAGCCTCTCCAGACGGCACTCTGGGGCCAACGTCCTGACTTTC. Its protein is CASSLSRRHSGANVLTF. This chain uses TRBV14 with TRBJ2-6, with unresolved D. From germline, CDR1 is SGHDN and CDR2 FVKESK. V gave up 4 bases and J gave up 0 bases, with 13 bases separating them. CDR3 length equals 17 residues.

This clone was detected a few times. The genes are TRBV7-2 and TRBJ2-5; a weak D match, TRBD1 (6 bases). Trimming pared 5 bases from V and 2 bases from J, leaving 12 bases between. CDR1 SGHTA and CDR2 FQGNSA come from the germline V gene. The CDR3 extends over 14 amino acids. CDR3 bases: TGTGCCAGCAGCACCACAGGGCTTCAAGAGACCCAGTACTTC. As protein: CASSTTGLQETQYF.

This clone came up a few times. This sequence joins TRBV27 and TRBJ1-5; D is unresolved. Trimming removed 6 bases at V and 0 bases at J, with 12 bases between. CDR1 is MNHEY, CDR2 SMNVEV, per germline (reference sequence). This CDR3 contains 15 residues. The CDR3 is CASSSYGYSNQPQHF. In DNA, the CDR3 is TGTGCCAGCAGCTCGTATGGTTATAGCAATCAGCCCCAGCATTTT.

The chain has TRBV7-8 and TRBJ2-3; TRBD2 matches at 7 bases. The CDR3 extends over 17 amino acids. Germline V gene data show CDR1 as SGHVS and CDR2 as FQNEAQ. V shed 1 base, J shed 4 bases, and the junction held 11 bases outside the gene matches. The CDR3 DNA reads TGTGCCAGCAGCTTAGGGGGGACTATCAGTTTTGCAGATACGCAGTATTTT. Translating gives CASSLGGTISFADTQYF.

J is TRBJ1-4 and V is TRBV6-5, with unresolved D. The germline gives CDR1 MNHEY, CDR2 SVGAGI. V lost 8 bases and J lost 1, with 8 bases in between. The CDR3 extends over 13 amino acids. CDR3 residues: CASGRVTNEKLFF. CDR3 coding DNA: TGTGCCAGCGGACGGGTAACTAATGAAAAACTGTTTTTT.

There are a few counts of this clone. The CDR3 protein is CASSFRVPKTQYF. CDR3 sequence (DNA): TGTGCCAGCAGCTTTAGGGTTCCCAAGACCCAGTACTTC. V is TRBV7-2 and J is TRBJ2-5; D gene uncertain. This CDR3 spans 13 amino acids. The V end was cut by 3 bases, the J end by 6 bases, with 11 bases between. Germline assignment: CDR1 SGHTA and CDR2 FQGNSA.

The gene calls are TRBV18 and TRBJ1-2; the D is unclear. The CDR3 spans 12 residues. Germline V gene data show CDR1 as KGHSH and CDR2 as LQKENI. V shed 2 bases and J shed 8 bases, with 9 bases lying between them. CDR3: CASSPVTKGYTF. Here the CDR3 DNA reads TGTGCCAGCTCACCAGTAACGAAAGGCTACACCTTC.

This clone was observed a handful of times. The genes are TRBV19 and TRBJ1-5; D perhaps matches TRBD1 (5 bases). In germline, CDR1 is LNHDA, CDR2 SQIVND (reference sequence). The CDR3 contains 18 residues. Trimming took off 10 bases at V and 0 bases at J, with 25 bases between the two ends. The CDR3 sequence is CATFPRGRDAYSNQPQHF. The CDR3 DNA follows: TGTGCCACCTTTCCGCGAGGCAGGGATGCCTATAGCAATCAGCCCCAGCATTTT.

This clone was recorded only once. The same CDR3 also results from other DNA sequences found in this sample. This rearrangement joins TRBV20-1 to TRBJ2-2, with TRBD2 as a possible D gene (7 bases). The CDR3 extends over 11 amino acids. Germline lookup yields CDR1 DFQATT and CDR2 SNEGSKA (reference sequence). Trimming pared 3 bases from V and 9 bases from J, leaving 8 bases between. This CDR3 reads CSASGGRELFF. In nucleotides, the CDR3 is TGCAGTGCTAGCGGGGGGCGGGAGCTGTTTTTT.

This clone was counted only a few times. The chain recombines TRBV2 with TRBJ1-2, with 8 bases fitting TRBD1. V was pared by 6 bases and J by 5 bases, with 5 bases of the junction left unmatched. Germline V gives CDR1 SNHLY, CDR2 FYNNEI. This CDR3 has 13 amino acids. The chain's CDR3 is CASSTGGLYGYTF. CDR3 coding DNA: TGTGCCAGCAGCACAGGGGGATTATATGGCTACACCTTC.

This clone was recorded a few times. This chain uses TRBV19 with TRBJ1-2; perhaps TRBD1 as D (6 bases). The CDR3 is 12 amino acids. Trimming took off 7 bases at V and 1 base at J, with 7 bases between the two ends. Germline V lookup: CDR1 LNHDA, CDR2 SQIVND (reference sequence). The CDR3 loop reads CASTQGNYGYTF. The CDR3 region has the DNA TGTGCCAGTACACAGGGTAACTATGGCTACACCTTC.